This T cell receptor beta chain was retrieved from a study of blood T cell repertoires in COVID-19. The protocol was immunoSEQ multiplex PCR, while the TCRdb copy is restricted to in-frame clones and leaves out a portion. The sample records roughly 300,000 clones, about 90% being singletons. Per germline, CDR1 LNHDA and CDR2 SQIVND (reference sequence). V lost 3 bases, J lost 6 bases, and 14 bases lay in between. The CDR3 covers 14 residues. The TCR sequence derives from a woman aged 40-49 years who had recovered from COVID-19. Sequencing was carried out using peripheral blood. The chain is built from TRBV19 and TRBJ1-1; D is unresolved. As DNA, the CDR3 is TGTGCCAGTAGTATCGACGCGGAAACTCCTGAAGCTTTCTTT. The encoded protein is CASSIDAETPEAFF.